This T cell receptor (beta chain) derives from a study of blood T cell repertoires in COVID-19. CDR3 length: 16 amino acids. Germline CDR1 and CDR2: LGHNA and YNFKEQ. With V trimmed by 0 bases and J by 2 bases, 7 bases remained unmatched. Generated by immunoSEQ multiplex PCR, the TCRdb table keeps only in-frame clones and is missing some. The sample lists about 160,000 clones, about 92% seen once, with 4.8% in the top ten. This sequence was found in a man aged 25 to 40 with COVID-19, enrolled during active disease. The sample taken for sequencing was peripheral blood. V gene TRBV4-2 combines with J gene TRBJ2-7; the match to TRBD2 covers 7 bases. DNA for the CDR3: TGTGCCAGCAGCCAAGATCCCAGCGGGACGGCCTACGAGCAGTACTTC. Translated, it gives CASSQDPSGTAYEQYF.